Listed below are T cell receptor beta chains from one sample, sequenced in a study of T cell responses to AZD1222 COVID-19 vaccine. Using immunoSEQ multiplex PCR, the repertoire was profiled, and TCRdb retains in-frame clones only, with some absent. The table lists about 140,000 clones, roughly nine tenths of them singletons. The sample in question was peripheral blood, obtained 28 days after the second AZD1222 dose. The receptor set was obtained from an adult who received the AZD1222 COVID-19 vaccine. The conserved cysteine and the conserved F or W are not part of the CDR3 here. The order of the fields is V gene, clone size, CDR3 protein. A clone size is listed for some rows: how often the clone was seen (once, few, many), or a class if it is expanded.

V gene: TRBV2; clone size: few; CDR3 protein: ASSANWDRANSPLH
V gene: TRBV5-4; clone size: -; CDR3 protein: ASSLTSGGAGDTQY
V gene: TRBV30; clone size: -; CDR3 protein: AASRGLNTEAF
V gene: TRBV19; clone size: -; CDR3 protein: ASGGQKINIQY
V gene: TRBV28; clone size: -; CDR3 protein: ASSFRDRTVFRT
V gene: TRBV2; clone size: -; CDR3 protein: ASSGTVKNIQY
V gene: TRBV11-3; clone size: once; CDR3 protein: ASSSFLSHTEAF
V gene: TRBV9; clone size: -; CDR3 protein: ASSFSGTASYEQY
V gene: TRBV6-5; clone size: -; CDR3 protein: ASSPNGVRGYT
V gene: TRBV19; clone size: -; CDR3 protein: ASSIDRDRESRAEAF
V gene: TRBV2; clone size: once; CDR3 protein: ASSKTRGPPQETQY
V gene: TRBV11-2; clone size: -; CDR3 protein: ASSLNTGQKETQY
V gene: TRBV6-2/TRBV6-3; clone size: -; CDR3 protein: ASSYSTSRPYEQY
V gene: TRBV4-3; clone size: -; CDR3 protein: ASSHEYGYT
V gene: TRBV27; clone size: once; CDR3 protein: ATGPPGLAGVNEQF
V gene: TRBV21-1; clone size: -; CDR3 protein: ASNPTGLNNEQF